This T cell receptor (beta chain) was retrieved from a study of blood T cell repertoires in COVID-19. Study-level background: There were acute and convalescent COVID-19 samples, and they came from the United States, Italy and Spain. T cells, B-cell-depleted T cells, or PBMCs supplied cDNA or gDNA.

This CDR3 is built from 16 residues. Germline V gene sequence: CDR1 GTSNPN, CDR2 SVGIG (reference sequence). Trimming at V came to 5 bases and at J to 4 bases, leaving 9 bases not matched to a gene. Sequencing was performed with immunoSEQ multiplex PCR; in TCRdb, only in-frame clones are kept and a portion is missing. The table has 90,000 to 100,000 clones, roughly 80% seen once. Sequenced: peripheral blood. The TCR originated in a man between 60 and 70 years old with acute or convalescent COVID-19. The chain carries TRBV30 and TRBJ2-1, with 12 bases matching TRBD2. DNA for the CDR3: TGTGCCTGGGTAGAGACTAGCGGGGGACTGTACAATGAGCAGTTCTTC. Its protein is CAWVETSGGLYNEQFF.